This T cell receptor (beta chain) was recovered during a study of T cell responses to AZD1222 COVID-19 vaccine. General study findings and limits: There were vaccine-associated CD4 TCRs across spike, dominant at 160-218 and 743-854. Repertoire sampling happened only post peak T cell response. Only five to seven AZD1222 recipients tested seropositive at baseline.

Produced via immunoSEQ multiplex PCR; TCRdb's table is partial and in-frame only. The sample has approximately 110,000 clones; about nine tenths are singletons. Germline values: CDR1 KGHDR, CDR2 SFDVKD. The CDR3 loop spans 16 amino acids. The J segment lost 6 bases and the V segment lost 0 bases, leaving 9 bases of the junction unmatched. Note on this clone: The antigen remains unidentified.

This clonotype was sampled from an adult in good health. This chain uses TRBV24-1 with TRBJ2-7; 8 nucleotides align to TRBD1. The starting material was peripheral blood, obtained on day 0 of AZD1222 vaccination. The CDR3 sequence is CATSDLSETGTGEQYF. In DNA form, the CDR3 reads TGTGCCACCAGTGATTTGTCTGAGACAGGGACAGGCGAGCAGTACTTC.